The subject of this entry is one T cell receptor (beta chain). Its antigen remains unknown. The data originate from a study of shared clonotypes between healthy human individuals. Study details: The donors, a couple of women and three men, were aged 18 to 49.

General study results and limits: For naive CD4 cells, around 5.1% of clonotypes were shared across a handful of donors.

Original handling: Quality scores were absent from the junction-only immunoSEQ sequences, so filtering differed. Using immunoSEQ multiplex PCR, the repertoire was profiled, and TCRdb retains in-frame clones only, with some absent. That table supplies the V and J calls and clone size; D and trimming were determined from the DNA. The sample records approximately 720,000 clones, around 72% being singletons. Germline lookup yields CDR1 KGHSH and CDR2 LQKENI. V lost 2 bases, J lost 8 bases, and 3 bases stayed unmatched. The CDR3 is 14 amino acids. The TCR sequence derives from a woman younger than 45 in good health. This chain joins TRBV18 and TRBJ2-1; 10 nucleotides line up with TRBD1. The sample taken for sequencing was memory CD4+ T cells sorted from blood. Indicated subset: CD45RA-negative fraction. CDR3 DNA sequence: TGTGCCAGCTCACCAGGGACAGGGGCTCATGAGCAGTTCTTC. Its protein product is CASSPGTGAHEQFF.